These 32 T cell receptor beta chains originate from one sample sequenced in a study of T cell responses to AZD1222 COVID-19 vaccine. Generated by immunoSEQ multiplex PCR, the TCRdb table keeps only in-frame clones and is missing some. The table lists approximately 150,000 clones, 90% of them singletons. The specimen comprised peripheral blood, sampled 28 days after the second AZD1222 dose. These TCRs come from an adult who received the AZD1222 COVID-19 vaccine.

V gene TRBV27 combines with J gene TRBJ1-6, with a possible D match to TRBD1 (5 bases). Germline V gene sequence: CDR1 MNHEY, CDR2 SMNVEV (reference sequence). The CDR3 covers 16 residues. The V end lost 1 base, the J end lost 14 bases, and 21 bases lay between the germline ends. The CDR3 bases are TGTGCCAGCAGTTTATGGACACTAAATGGACAAACAGCCCTCCACTTT. It encodes CASSLWTLNGQTALHF.

The V call is TRBV5-1, the J call TRBJ1-4; D not certain. CDR1 is SGHRS, CDR2 YFSETQ, per germline. This CDR3 is 16 amino acids long. Deletions cut 1 base from V and 0 bases from J, with 10 bases between. The DNA of the CDR3 is TGCGCCAGCAGCTTGCGACACCCTGCAACTAATGAAAAACTGTTTTTT. It codes for CASSLRHPATNEKLFF. Full variable domain (outside the CDR3, taken from reference TRBV5-1 and TRBJ1-4): KAGVTQTPRYLIKTRGQQVTLSCSPISGHRSVSWYQQTPGQGLQFLFEYFSETQRNKGNFPGRFSGRQFSNSRSEMNVSTLELGDSALYLCASSLRHPATNEKLFFGSGTQLSVL.

This clone was observed a few times. J is TRBJ2-3 and V is TRBV6-2 or TRBV6-3, with TRBD2 identical over 7 bases. The CDR3 consists of 17 residues. With V trimmed by 4 bases and J by 8 bases, 18 bases remained unmatched. In germline, CDR1 is MNHEY, CDR2 SVGEGT. The CDR3 DNA reads TGTGCCAGCAGTTCCACCCCGAGGAGGGAGGGCCTTCCTACGCAGTATTTT. Translated, it gives CASSSTPRREGLPTQYF.

The table lists this clone with a count of one. This chain connects TRBV6-1 to TRBJ2-3, with D maybe TRBD1 (5 bases). CDR1 and CDR2 (germline): MNHNS, SASEGT. This CDR3 is built from 17 residues. The V end was cut by 3 bases, the J end by 7 bases, with 23 bases between. This CDR3 is CASSDGKQGRGRNTQYF. For the CDR3, the DNA is TGTGCCAGCAGTGATGGAAAGCAGGGTCGCGGTAGGAATACGCAGTATTTT.

The rearrangement uses TRBV7-9 and TRBJ1-4; 7 nucleotides match TRBD1. After removal of 4 bases from V and 5 bases from J, the junction contained 4 bases not matched to a gene. The CDR3 spans 14 residues. Germline V gene data show CDR1 as SEHNR and CDR2 as FQNEAQ (reference sequence). As DNA, the CDR3 is TGTGCCAGCAGCTACTCAGGGGGGAATGAAAAACTGTTTTTT. This sequence encodes CASSYSGGNEKLFF.

This sequence joins TRBV5-1 and TRBJ2-3, with D possibly being TRBD1 (5 bases). The V gene lost 5 bases and the J gene lost 2 bases, with 9 bases spanning the gap. Germline V gives CDR1 SGHRS, CDR2 YFSETQ. The CDR3 spans 13 residues. CDR3 coding DNA: TGCGCCAGCAGGTCAGGGAACACAGATACGCAGTATTTT. Translated, it gives CASRSGNTDTQYF.

The chain employs TRBV24-1 and TRBJ2-7, with a possible D match to TRBD2 (5 bases). Trimming cost V 1 base and J 5 bases, with 8 bases left between them. The germline CDR1 and CDR2 sequences are KGHDR and SFDVKD. This CDR3 is 13 amino acids long. CDR3 coding DNA: TGTGCCACCAGTGATTTCGGGCGGGACGAGCAGTACTTC. Translated: CATSDFGRDEQYF.

This chain connects TRBV2 to TRBJ2-1; 7 bases match TRBD2. V dropped 1 base and J dropped 4; count of bases not matched to a gene: 7. The germline V gene has CDR1 SNHLY and CDR2 FYNNEI. This CDR3 has 16 residues. CDR3 sequence reads: CASSEVRLAVYNEQFF. DNA of the CDR3: TGTGCCAGCAGTGAAGTTCGGCTAGCGGTATACAATGAGCAGTTCTTC.

J is TRBJ2-7 and V is TRBV6-6; 12 nucleotides line up with TRBD2. The V gene's germline CDR1 is MNHNY and CDR2 SVGAGI (reference sequence). This CDR3 region has 17 residues. The J segment lost 4 bases and the V segment lost 5 bases, leaving 12 bases of the junction unmatched. The CDR3 coding sequence is TGTGCCAGCAGTCCCCGGACTAGCGGGATCCCCTCTTACGAGCAGTACTTC. As protein: CASSPRTSGIPSYEQYF.

The chain uses TRBV9 and TRBJ2-4; 11 bases map to TRBD2. Germline CDR1 is SGDLS and CDR2 is YYNGEE. The CDR3 spans 16 residues. V lost 3 bases to trimming and J lost 0 bases; unmatched junction nucleotides: 2. CDR3 nucleotides: TGTGCCAGCAGCGGAGGACTAGCGGGAGCCAAAAACATTCAGTACTTC. Amino acids: CASSGGLAGAKNIQYF.

V and J are TRBV2 and TRBJ1-5; TRBD1 matches 7 bases. Germline CDR1 and CDR2: SNHLY and FYNNEI. The CDR3 extends over 15 amino acids. The V segment lost 5 bases and the J segment 4 bases; nucleotides outside the gene matches: 8. The chain's CDR3 is CASSRTGGGNQPQHF. The DNA of the CDR3 is TGTGCCAGCAGTAGGACAGGTGGGGGGAATCAGCCCCAGCATTTT.

The chain links TRBV15 to TRBJ2-3, with 11 bases fitting TRBD2. Germline V gives CDR1 LNHNV, CDR2 YYDKDF (reference sequence). This CDR3 contains 16 residues. V was clipped by 5 bases and J by 2 bases; unmatched bases: 6. The CDR3 region has the DNA TGTGCCACCAGCGGGGGACTAGCGGCCCCCACAGATACGCAGTATTTT. It translates to CATSGGLAAPTDTQYF.

The J gene is TRBJ1-1, the V gene TRBV11-1; the match to TRBD1 covers 7 bases. Trimming removed 8 bases from V and 4 bases from J; junction bases left unmatched: 4. Germline CDR1 reads SGHAT; CDR2 reads FQDESV (reference sequence). This CDR3 has 12 residues. The chain's CDR3 is CASGYRGTEAFF. CDR3 DNA: TGTGCCAGCGGGTACAGGGGCACTGAAGCTTTCTTT.

V and J are TRBV5-1 and TRBJ2-2; 10 bases are a match to TRBD1. CDR1 is SGHRS and CDR2 is YFSETQ in the germline V gene. The CDR3 runs to 17 residues. V gave up 0 bases and J gave up 6 bases; unmatched junction bases: 8. The CDR3 region is CASSLAKGQGSAGELFF. For the CDR3, the DNA is TGCGCCAGCAGCTTGGCCAAGGGACAGGGGAGCGCCGGGGAGCTGTTTTTT.

The genes are TRBV27 and TRBJ1-2; 7 bases agree with TRBD1. This CDR3 comprises 12 residues. Germline CDR1 and CDR2: MNHEY and SMNVEV (reference sequence). J was trimmed by 8 bases and V by 4 bases; bases with no gene match: 4. In DNA form, the CDR3 reads TGTGCCAGCAGTTCACAGGGGAGGGGCTACACCTTC. This gives the protein CASSSQGRGYTF.

The chain recombines TRBV2 with TRBJ2-7, with unresolved D. Germline CDR1 reads SNHLY; CDR2 reads FYNNEI. The CDR3 is 15 amino acids. V was cut by 1 base and J by 0 bases, with 10 bases left in between. CDR3 nucleotide sequence: TGTGCCAGCAGTGAAGGTACTATTGGCTCCTACGAGCAGTACTTC. This sequence encodes CASSEGTIGSYEQYF.

The chain uses TRBV29-1 and TRBJ1-5; weak D call: TRBD1 (6 bases). Germline V gives CDR1 SQVTM, CDR2 ANQGSEA. This CDR3 has 12 amino acids. The V and J ends lost 5 bases and 6 bases respectively, with 11 bases between them. The CDR3 DNA follows: TGCAGCGTTATACAGGGAAGTCAGCCCCAGCATTTT. Its protein product is CSVIQGSQPQHF.

The V call is TRBV5-1, the J call TRBJ2-1; D may be TRBD2 (6 bases). The CDR3 consists of 14 residues. Germline CDR1 SGHRS, CDR2 YFSETQ. V dropped 2 bases and J dropped 4 bases, with 10 bases sitting between them. The CDR3 DNA is TGCGCCAGCAGCTTACCCGGAGGGTACAATGAGCAGTTCTTC. Encoded protein: CASSLPGGYNEQFF. Full variable domain (missing parts from reference TRBV5-1 and TRBJ2-1): KAGVTQTPRYLIKTRGQQVTLSCSPISGHRSVSWYQQTPGQGLQFLFEYFSETQRNKGNFPGRFSGRQFSNSRSEMNVSTLELGDSALYLCASSLPGGYNEQFFGPGTRLTVL.

J is TRBJ1-1 and V is TRBV5-4; 8 nucleotides align to TRBD1. V lost 0 bases and J lost 8; bases outside the gene matches: 0. The CDR3 totals 12 residues. CDR1 and CDR2 (germline): SGHNT, YYREEE (reference sequence). The CDR3 bases are TGTGCCAGCAGCTTGGGACAGGGGGAAGCTTTCTTT. Translation gives CASSLGQGEAFF.

The rearrangement joins TRBV4-1 to TRBJ2-1, with 9 positions matching TRBD2. Per germline, CDR1 MGHRA and CDR2 YSYEKL. After removal of 0 bases from V and 9 bases from J, the junction contained 9 bases not matched to a gene. The CDR3 has 16 residues. CDR3 DNA: TGCGCCAGCAGCCAAGACAACGCGGGAGGGCCGGGTGAGCAGTTCTTC. Amino acids: CASSQDNAGGPGEQFF.

The chain recombines TRBV19 with TRBJ1-6; no clear D gene. This CDR3 region has 15 residues. Germline values: CDR1 LNHDA, CDR2 SQIVND (reference sequence). Trimming removed 6 bases at V and 10 bases at J, with 19 bases between. The chain's CDR3 is CASRAGASMKSPLHF. CDR3 nucleotides: TGTGCCAGTAGGGCCGGAGCCAGCATGAAGTCACCCCTCCACTTT.

This clone was seen only once. The chain carries TRBV6-2 or TRBV6-3 and TRBJ1-5; 7 bases are a match to TRBD1. Unmatched junction bases numbered 2, after V lost 6 bases and J lost 0 bases. This CDR3 has 14 amino acids. Looked up from germline, CDR1 is MNHEY and CDR2 is SVGEGT. For the CDR3, the DNA is TGTGCCAGCAGCCCAGGGGGTAGCAATCAGCCCCAGCATTTT. It yields the protein CASSPGGSNQPQHF.

The rearrangement joins TRBV7-6 to TRBJ2-5; 10 nucleotides align to TRBD2. V dropped 1 base and J dropped 2; count of bases not matched to a gene: 4. CDR1 and CDR2 from the germline V gene are SGHVS and FNYEAQ. The CDR3 is 16 residues long. CDR3: CASSLGASGSQETQYF. CDR3 DNA: TGTGCCAGCAGCTTAGGTGCTAGCGGGAGTCAAGAGACCCAGTACTTC.

The chain is built from TRBV10-3 and TRBJ1-1; D is unresolved. V lost 8 bases and J 1 base, leaving 11 bases between the germline ends. Per the germline V gene, CDR1 is ENHRY and CDR2 is SYGVKD. The CDR3 loop spans 13 amino acids. The CDR3 loop is CAIQANPNTEAFF. Here the CDR3 DNA reads TGTGCCATCCAGGCGAACCCGAACACTGAAGCTTTCTTT.

In this sample, this clone turned up a few times. The chain employs TRBV7-8 and TRBJ2-1, with D possibly matching TRBD2 (6 bases). V lost 5 bases and J lost 2, with 16 bases in between. This CDR3 spans 16 amino acids. Germline CDR1 is SGHVS and CDR2 is FQNEAQ. As DNA, the CDR3 is TGTGCCAGCAGCCTCAGAGGGACTGGCACCTACAATGAGCAGTTCTTC. It encodes CASSLRGTGTYNEQFF.

V usage is TRBV5-1 and J usage is TRBJ2-7; D not certain. This CDR3 is 13 amino acids long. Germline assignment: CDR1 SGHRS and CDR2 YFSETQ. V was shortened by 1 base and J by 5 bases, with 10 bases between the two germline ends. DNA for the CDR3: TGCGCCAGCAGCTTGTTCCAGAACCACGAGCAGTACTTC. As protein: CASSLFQNHEQYF.

J is TRBJ2-5 and V is TRBV4-1; 11 bases map to TRBD2. There are 16 residues in the CDR3. V dropped 1 base and J dropped 0; count of bases not matched to a gene: 1. Germline V gene sequence: CDR1 MGHRA, CDR2 YSYEKL. CDR3 protein: CASSQASGGYQETQYF. The CDR3 DNA reads as TGCGCCAGCAGCCAAGCTAGCGGGGGGTACCAAGAGACCCAGTACTTC.

The rearrangement joins TRBV3-1 (or the pseudogene TRBV3-2) to TRBJ2-3; TRBD2 aligns across 8 bases. Germline V gives CDR1 LGHDT, CDR2 YNNKEL (reference sequence). The CDR3 spans 17 residues. Losses at the gene ends were 3 bases for V and 0 bases for J; bases not matched to a gene: 8. CDR3 sequence (DNA): TGTGCCAGCAGCCAGACACTAGCGGAATATAGCACAGATACGCAGTATTTT. Translated: CASSQTLAEYSTDTQYF.

This chain joins TRBV18 and TRBJ2-5; D gene ambiguous. This CDR3 has 14 amino acids. V gave up 0 bases and J gave up 1 base, with 6 bases separating them. Germline V CDR1 and CDR2: KGHSH, LQKENI. CDR3 protein: CASSPPSAQETQYF. CDR3 nucleotide sequence: TGTGCCAGCTCACCACCGAGTGCCCAAGAGACCCAGTACTTC.

V is TRBV7-8 and J is TRBJ2-1; TRBD2 matches at 11 bases. The CDR3 spans 16 residues. Germline assignment: CDR1 SGHVS and CDR2 FQNEAQ. The junction had 5 bases not matched to a gene; V was cut back by 4 bases and J by 3 bases. CDR3 nucleotide sequence: TGTGCCAGCAGCTCCCAAGGGACTAGCGGCTACAATGAGCAGTTCTTC. Translation gives CASSSQGTSGYNEQFF. Drawing the rest from reference TRBV7-8 and TRBJ2-1, the complete variable domain is GAGVSQSPRYKVAKRGQDVALRCDPISGHVSLFWYQQALGQGPEFLTYFQNEAQLDKSGLPSDRFFAERPEGSVSTLKIQRTQQEDSAVYLCASSSQGTSGYNEQFFGPGTRLTVL.

CDR3 in DNA: TGTGCCAGCAGCCAAGGGGGGCACGGCTACACCTTC. Its protein product is CASSQGGHGYTF. The chain joins TRBV3-1 (or the pseudogene TRBV3-2) to TRBJ1-2; possibly TRBD1 for D (6 bases). CDR1 and CDR2 from the germline V gene are LGHDT and YNNKEL (reference sequence). The CDR3 spans 12 residues. The V and J ends lost 1 base and 8 bases respectively, with 8 bases between them.

Details on this clone: Other DNA sequences within the sample encode an identical CDR3. This chain joins TRBV29-1 and TRBJ2-7, with 7 positions matching TRBD1. The germline V gene encodes CDR1 SQVTM and CDR2 ANQGSEA. This CDR3 spans 12 amino acids. V trimming: 7 bases; J trimming: 4 bases; junction bases outside the gene matches: 7. The CDR3 protein is CSAQGILYEQYF. CDR3 DNA sequence: TGCAGCGCACAGGGGATTCTTTACGAGCAGTACTTC.